This TCR beta chain was captured by sequencing in a study of T-cell memory formation after mild COVID-19. V lost 8 bases to trimming and J lost 1 base, with 8 bases between them. CDR1 is SNHLY and CDR2 is FYNNEI in the germline V gene. The CDR3 runs to 13 residues. TCRdb analysed the 5' RACE reads with MiXCR anew, one entry per CDR3 protein. The sample has about 310,000 distinct CDR3 sequences, approximately 19% seen once. The V call is TRBV2, the J call TRBJ2-2; maybe TRBD2 (6 bases). Sequencing was carried out using PBMCs or a T cell subset sorted from them (not recorded which). The receptor was isolated from a young man who had mild COVID-19 (a few samples of this study predate the infection). Cell type and time point are not known. The CDR3 loop is CASGGMNTGELFF. The CDR3 nucleotides are TGTGCCAGCGGGGGGATGAACACCGGGGAGCTGTTTTTT.